This note documents a single T cell receptor beta chain sequence. V lost 6 bases and J lost 8; bases outside the gene matches: 7. Germline V CDR1 and CDR2: SGHTA, FQGNSA. This CDR3 contains 13 residues. The data were obtained in a study of T cell changes during pregnancy in multiple sclerosis. TCRdb's copy holds only in-frame clones and misses some; the assay was immunoSEQ multiplex PCR. The profile shows some 77,000 clones, more than 90% of them singletons. The receptor comes from a female donor with multiple sclerosis, enrolled in a pregnancy study. The sample in question was CD4+ T cells from peripheral blood mononuclear cells, obtained before pregnancy. This chain joins TRBV7-2 and TRBJ1-2; 9 bases match TRBD1. CDR3: CASSSRQGGGYTF. The CDR3 DNA reads as TGTGCCAGCAGTTCCCGACAGGGGGGCGGCTACACCTTC. The full variable domain, in which reference TRBV7-2 and TRBJ1-2 provide the parts outside the CDR3, is GAGVSQSPSNKVTEKGKDVELRCDPISGHTALYWYRQSLGQGLEFLIYFQGNSAPDKSGLPSDRFSAERTGGSVSTLTIQRTQQEDSAVYLCASSSRQGGGYTFGSGTRLTVV.